This is a list of T cell receptor beta chains from one sample in a study of control samples from healthy donors and cancer patients. The assay was immunoSEQ multiplex PCR, and TCRdb's table has in-frame clones only and misses some. The profile shows about 180,000 clones, more than 90% of them singletons. Sequenced input: blood. These receptors were taken from a woman aged 40 to 50 in good health. The CDR3 runs from the conserved cysteine through the conserved F or W. The order of the fields is J gene, clone size, V gene, D gene, CDR3 protein, CDR3 DNA. The D gene is left open where the match is weak. Where a row states a size, it is once, few, many or the class of an expanded clone; other rows omit it.

TRBJ1-4 . TRBV4-1 TRBD1 CASSLGTGRWEKLFF TGCGCCAGCAGCCTGGGGACAGGGCGATGGGAAAAACTGTTTTTT
TRBJ1-1 once TRBV7-9 . CASSRTGTPGTEAFF TGTGCCAGCAGCCGGACGGGTACCCCGGGGACTGAAGCTTTCTTT
TRBJ2-2 . TRBV5-1 . CASSTAIGPRRVGELFF TGCGCCAGCAGTACCGCCATCGGACCCCGACGGGTGGGGGAGCTGTTTTTT
TRBJ1-2 . TRBV7-8 TRBD1 CASSNSVVGRGRGYTF TGTGCCAGCAGCAATAGTGTGGTCGGCAGGGGGAGAGGCTACACCTTC
TRBJ2-6 . TRBV3-1/TRBV3-2 . CASSPMSSGANVLTF TGTGCCAGCAGCCCCATGTCCTCTGGGGCCAACGTCCTGACTTTC
TRBJ2-7 . TRBV20-1 . CSAPREQYF TGCAGTGCGCCCAGGGAGCAGTACTTC
TRBJ1-2 . TRBV4-2 . CASSQESYGYTF TGTGCCAGCAGCCAAGAGAGCTATGGCTACACCTTC
TRBJ2-7 . TRBV11-2 . CASRYPSGYEQYF TGTGCCAGCCGATATCCCAGCGGCTACGAGCAGTACTTC
TRBJ2-2 few TRBV4-1 . CASSQAGTGELFF TGCGCCAGCAGCCAAGCGGGTACCGGGGAGCTGTTTTTT
TRBJ1-3 . TRBV19 . CASSPQARHQNTIYF TGTGCCAGTAGTCCCCAGGCCCGTCATCAGAACACCATATATTTT
TRBJ1-2 . TRBV2 TRBD1 CASRAGTEYGYTF TGTGCCAGCAGGGCAGGGACAGAGTATGGCTACACCTTC
TRBJ1-1 few TRBV5-6 . CASSLWVGPEAFF TGTGCCAGCAGCTTGTGGGTAGGGCCTGAAGCTTTCTTT
TRBJ2-7 few TRBV25-1 . CASSETGPSYEQYF TGTGCCAGCAGTGAAACAGGCCCCTCCTACGAGCAGTACTTC
TRBJ1-1 once TRBV5-6 . CASSFLPRTANTEAFF TGTGCCAGCAGCTTTCTCCCCCGGACGGCGAACACTGAAGCTTTCTTT
TRBJ1-1 . TRBV7-9 . CASSLRMVGRGSDTEAFF TGTGCCAGCAGCCTACGGATGGTAGGGAGGGGCTCGGACACTGAAGCTTTCTTT
TRBJ1-2 . TRBV6-6 . CASSYLRDGYTF TGTGCCAGCAGTTACCTCAGGGATGGCTACACCTTC
TRBJ2-5 once TRBV15 TRBD2 CATSRMAGGMKTQYF TGTGCCACCAGCAGGATGGCGGGGGGGATGAAGACCCAGTACTTC
TRBJ2-1 . TRBV24-1 . CATSDFSDEQFF TGTGCCACCAGTGATTTTAGCGACGAGCAGTTCTTC
TRBJ1-4 . TRBV7-4 . CASRLYHTGRANEKLFF TGTGCCAGCAGACTTTACCATACGGGGAGAGCTAATGAAAAACTGTTTTTT
TRBJ1-2 . TRBV7-2 TRBD1 CASSPRWDRGVGGYTF TGTGCCAGCAGCCCCAGGTGGGACAGGGGGGTTGGAGGCTACACCTTC
TRBJ2-7 . TRBV11-2 . CASRRYPAQRNSYEQYF TGTGCCAGCAGACGATACCCTGCCCAGCGGAACTCCTACGAGCAGTACTTC
TRBJ1-4 . TRBV7-2 . CASSGEGREKLFF TGTGCCAGCAGCGGGGAGGGGCGTGAAAAACTGTTTTTT
TRBJ1-2 . TRBV12-1 . CASTQDRGSYGYTF TGTGCCAGCACTCAGGACAGGGGGTCCTATGGCTACACCTTC
TRBJ2-3 . TRBV2 . CASSRPTDTQYF TGTGCCAGCAGTCGACCGACGGATACGCAGTATTTT
TRBJ1-1 . TRBV18 TRBD1 CASSPRDRVSEAFF TGTGCCAGCTCACCACGGGACAGGGTCTCTGAAGCTTTCTTT
TRBJ1-4 . TRBV6-1 . CASSEHMDRGGSEKLFF TGTGCCAGCAGTGAACACATGGATCGGGGCGGAAGTGAAAAACTGTTTTTT
TRBJ1-4 . TRBV11-2 . CASSSGLIRFRGEKLFF TGTGCCAGCAGCTCTGGGCTAATCCGCTTTAGAGGGGAAAAACTGTTTTTT
TRBJ1-1 . TRBV7-2 . CASTLIGYMNTEAFF TGTGCCAGCACCCTTATCGGGTACATGAACACTGAAGCTTTCTTT
TRBJ2-7 many TRBV2 . CASSAGRGTYEQYF TGTGCCAGCAGTGCGGGTAGGGGGACCTACGAGCAGTACTTC
TRBJ2-7 . TRBV19 . CASSKQASGQNEQYF TGTGCCAGTAGTAAACAGGCTTCAGGACAGAACGAGCAGTACTTC
TRBJ1-1 . TRBV5-1 . CASSTRGENTEAFF TGCGCCAGCAGCACCCGAGGGGAGAACACTGAAGCTTTCTTT
TRBJ2-5 . TRBV4-1 TRBD2 CASSYGLAGGKETQYF TGCGCCAGCAGCTATGGACTAGCGGGGGGCAAAGAGACCCAGTACTTC
TRBJ2-2 once TRBV18 . CASSPDRSTGELFF TGTGCCAGCTCACCAGACAGGAGCACCGGGGAGCTGTTTTTT
TRBJ2-1 . TRBV7-9 TRBD1 CASSLEDRGYNEQFF TGTGCCAGCAGCTTAGAGGACAGGGGCTACAATGAGCAGTTCTTC
TRBJ1-3 . TRBV6-5 . CASSYGEGNTIYF TGTGCCAGCAGTTACGGCGAAGGAAACACCATATATTTT
TRBJ2-7 . TRBV18 . CASSPPEGRYEQYF TGTGCCAGCTCACCACCTGAGGGAAGATACGAGCAGTACTTC
TRBJ2-3 once TRBV10-2 . CASSEFRTGTDTQYF TGCGCCAGCAGTGAGTTCCGGACCGGGACAGATACGCAGTATTTT
TRBJ2-3 . TRBV7-2 TRBD2 CASSFSPSSGGIGTQYF TGTGCCAGCAGCTTCTCACCTTCTAGCGGGGGCATCGGTACGCAGTATTTT
TRBJ1-4 . TRBV3-1/TRBV3-2 . CASSQRVPYEKLFF TGTGCCAGCAGCCAGAGGGTGCCGTACGAAAAACTGTTTTTT
TRBJ2-7 . TRBV5-4 . CASRRELAGSYEQYF TGTGCCAGCAGGAGAGAACTAGCCGGCTCCTACGAGCAGTACTTC
TRBJ1-6 . TRBV19 . CASSSPVGPGFYSPLHF .
TRBJ2-3 . TRBV3-1/TRBV3-2 . CASSQVWSLGGPQYF TGTGCCAGCAGCCAAGTTTGGAGCCTGGGGGGCCCGCAGTATTTT
TRBJ2-5 . TRBV14 TRBD1 CASSQDLSAGQGGETQYF TGTGCCAGCAGCCAAGATCTTAGCGCGGGACAGGGAGGGGAGACCCAGTACTTC
TRBJ1-2 . TRBV12-3/TRBV12-4 . CASSFDTYGYTF TGTGCCAGCAGTTTCGACACATATGGCTACACCTTC
TRBJ2-7 . TRBV5-1 . CASSLISASGYEQYF TGCGCCAGCAGCCTTATAAGTGCGTCGGGCTACGAGCAGTACTTC
TRBJ1-1 . TRBV7-9 . CASSLVGANTEAFF TGTGCCAGCAGCTTAGTTGGCGCTAACACTGAAGCTTTCTTT
TRBJ1-6 . TRBV9 . CASSEGGRSGNSPLHF TGTGCCAGCAGCGAGGGTGGGCGTTCGGGAAATTCACCCCTCCACTTT
TRBJ2-1 . TRBV14 TRBD2 CASSHWTSGGAGNEQFF TGTGCCAGCAGCCACTGGACTAGCGGGGGGGCCGGCAATGAGCAGTTCTTC
TRBJ1-2 . TRBV13 TRBD1 CASSSRQGNYGYTF TGTGCCAGCAGCTCGAGACAGGGAAACTATGGCTACACCTTC